The next 22 T cell receptor beta chains were all read from a single sample in a study of T cells after yellow fever vaccination. MiXCR was run by TCRdb on the 5' RACE reads, yielding one entry per CDR3 protein. Of about 21,000 distinct CDR3 sequences in the sample, 5.2% were seen once. The starting material was PBMCs, either bulk or a sorted T-cell subset (CD4+, CD8+, memory, or dextramer-sorted; not recorded which), obtained about 41 days after the first yellow fever vaccination. Every receptor here comes from a man aged 18 to 29 who received the YFV17D yellow fever vaccine.

This clonotype was seen ten or more times. The gene calls are TRBV18 and TRBJ1-5; maybe TRBD1 (5 bases). Germline V lookup: CDR1 KGHSH, CDR2 LQKENI. V was cut by 2 bases and J by 6 bases, with 11 bases left in between. This CDR3 contains 14 residues. The CDR3 loop reads CASSPEAGSQPQHF. In DNA, the CDR3 is TGTGCCAGCTCACCAGAGGCAGGGAGTCAGCCCCAGCATTTT. Drawing the rest from reference TRBV18 and TRBJ1-5, the complete variable domain is NAGVMQNPRHLVRRRGQEARLRCSPMKGHSHVYWYRQLPEEGLKFMVYLQKENIIDESGMPKERFSAEFPKEGPSILRIQQVVRGDSAAYFCASSPEAGSQPQHFGDGTRLSIL.

This clonotype was seen repeatedly, ten times or more. The chain combines TRBV19 with TRBJ1-1; perhaps TRBD1 as D (5 bases). The germline gives CDR1 LNHDA, CDR2 SQIVND (reference sequence). Trimming shortened V by 6 bases and J by 7 bases, and 24 bases separated the two germline ends. This CDR3 has 16 amino acids. CDR3 residues: CASRPWEGSQRIEAFF. The CDR3 nucleotides are TGTGCCAGTAGGCCATGGGAGGGGTCCCAACGGATTGAAGCTTTCTTT. The full variable domain, completed using reference TRBV19 and TRBJ1-1, is DGGITQSPKYLFRKEGQNVTLSCEQNLNHDAMYWYRQDPGQGLRLIYYSQIVNDFQKGDIAEGYSVSREKKESFPLTVTSAQKNPTAFYLCASRPWEGSQRIEAFFGQGTRLTVV.

This clonotype was detected many times. The chain combines TRBV11-2 with TRBJ1-5, with TRBD1 identical over 7 bases. The CDR3 loop spans 15 amino acids. Germline-derived CDR1 and CDR2 are SGHAT and FQNNGV. V lost 5 bases, J lost 3 bases, and 7 bases stayed unmatched. The CDR3 reads CASSGHRGSNQPQHF. The CDR3 DNA reads as TGTGCCAGCAGCGGACACAGGGGCTCCAATCAGCCCCAGCATTTT.

This clonotype was counted only a few times. The CDR3 DNA follows: TGTGCCAGCAGCAACCAGCTGGCGGGGTACAATGAGCAGTTCTTC. Its protein product is CASSNQLAGYNEQFF. The rearrangement uses TRBV5-5 and TRBJ2-1, with D maybe TRBD2 (6 bases). Germline CDR1 SGHKS, CDR2 YYEKEE (reference sequence). Trimming cost V 4 bases and J 4 bases, with 15 bases left between them. The CDR3 length is 15 residues.

Many counts were recorded for this clonotype. This rearrangement joins TRBV29-1 to TRBJ2-3; the match to TRBD2 covers 9 bases. Germline CDR1 is SQVTM and CDR2 is ANQGSEA. The V and J ends lost 1 base and 6 bases, in that order; junction bases with no gene match: 5. CDR3 size: 14 residues. CDR3 sequence reads: CSVEGLAVGDTQYF. The CDR3 DNA reads TGCAGCGTTGAAGGACTAGCGGTGGGGGATACGCAGTATTTT.

This clonotype has ten or more counts. This chain connects TRBV29-1 to TRBJ1-2; no clear D. The length of the CDR3 is 14 residues. The V gene lost 1 base and the J gene lost 8 bases, with 17 bases spanning the gap. The germline CDR1 and CDR2 sequences are SQVTM and ANQGSEA. The CDR3 loop is CSVEGVDLLRGYTF. The CDR3 nucleotides read TGCAGCGTTGAAGGGGTCGACTTACTGAGGGGCTACACCTTC. Complete variable domain (other parts from reference TRBV29-1 and TRBJ1-2): SAVISQKPSRDICQRGTSLTIQCQVDSQVTMMFWYRQQPGQSLTLIATANQGSEATYESGFVIDKFPISRPNLTFSTLTVSNMSPEDSSIYLCSVEGVDLLRGYTFGSGTRLTVV.

This clonotype was seen many times. The V call is TRBV29-1, the J call TRBJ1-1; a possible D gene is TRBD1 (5 bases). The CDR3 runs 16 residues. The germline CDR1 and CDR2 sequences are SQVTM and ANQGSEA. The V end lost 8 bases, the J end lost 3 bases, and 25 bases lay between the germline ends. The CDR3 DNA reads TGCAGCTCATTAGGGGTCCCTTTGGGGGTGGACACTGAAGCTTTCTTT. This codes for CSSLGVPLGVDTEAFF.

This clonotype was detected ten times or more. The V call is TRBV3-1, the J call TRBJ2-3; possible D gene TRBD2, 6 bases. The CDR3 is 14 amino acids. The V and J ends lost 6 bases and 3 bases respectively, with 13 bases between them. The V gene's germline CDR1 is LGHDT and CDR2 YNNKEL (reference sequence). CDR3 nucleotides: TGTGCCAGCAGTGGGGGGTTGAGAACAGATACGCAGTATTTT. Amino acids: CASSGGLRTDTQYF.

This clonotype was observed many times. This chain uses TRBV7-9 with TRBJ2-2; D is undetermined. The CDR3 extends over 15 amino acids. V was clipped by 7 bases and J by 0 bases, with 12 bases between them. Germline CDR1 and CDR2: SEHNR and FQNEAQ (reference sequence). The CDR3 sequence is CASIITASNTGELFF. The DNA for the CDR3 is TGTGCCAGCATAATCACTGCCTCGAACACCGGGGAGCTGTTTTTT.

The table lists this clonotype with many counts. The chain is built from TRBV5-1 and TRBJ2-7; TRBD2 might be the D (5 bases). The length of the CDR3 is 16 residues. Trimming cost V 2 bases and J 3 bases, with 18 bases left between them. CDR1 and CDR2 from the germline V gene are SGHRS and YFSETQ. CDR3 loop: CASSLLAGGPHYEQYF. The CDR3 coding sequence is TGCGCCAGCAGCTTACTCGCGGGTGGCCCCCACTACGAGCAGTACTTC.

This clonotype was counted many times. V usage is TRBV20-1 and J usage is TRBJ1-1; D not resolved. CDR1 is DFQATT and CDR2 is SNEGSKA in the germline V gene (reference sequence). The V gene lost 7 bases and the J gene lost 1 base, with 10 bases spanning the gap. This CDR3 spans 12 amino acids. DNA of the CDR3: TGCAGTGTACCCGAAGGGAACACTGAAGCTTTCTTT. Amino acids: CSVPEGNTEAFF.

This clonotype was detected ten times or more. This chain uses TRBV28 with TRBJ1-5, with D possibly matching TRBD1 (6 bases). CDR3 length equals 13 residues. The V end lost 6 bases, the J end lost 0 bases, and 6 bases lay between the germline ends. Germline CDR1 is MDHEN and CDR2 is SYDVKM. The chain's CDR3 is CASRQGSNQPQHF. As DNA, the CDR3 is TGTGCCAGCAGACAGGGTAGCAATCAGCCCCAGCATTTT.

This clonotype has ten or more counts. The chain has TRBV2 and TRBJ2-1; the match to TRBD2 covers 9 bases. The CDR3 covers 14 residues. Germline V gene data show CDR1 as SNHLY and CDR2 as FYNNEI. The V segment lost 8 bases and the J segment 5 bases; nucleotides outside the gene matches: 7. CDR3: CASVSGGWNNEQFF. For the CDR3, the DNA is TGTGCCAGCGTTAGCGGGGGCTGGAACAATGAGCAGTTCTTC.

Comment on this clonotype: A much larger clonotype is one base distant, so this may be a read error. The V and J genes are TRBV24-1 and TRBJ2-5; D possibly uses TRBD1 or TRBD2 (5 bases each). CDR3 length: 14 residues. Looked up from germline, CDR1 is KGHDR and CDR2 is SFDVKD. CDR3 residues: CDTSDWRKGETQYF. The CDR3 DNA reads as TGTGACACCAGTGATTGGAGGAAGGGGGAGACCCAGTACTTC.

The V gene is TRBV5-6, the J gene TRBJ1-2; no clear D gene. Germline V lookup: CDR1 SGHDT, CDR2 YYEEEE. The CDR3 length is 12 residues. The V and J ends lost 2 bases and 5 bases respectively, with 7 bases between them. The CDR3 reads CASSLREYGYTF. The CDR3 DNA sequence: TGTGCCAGCAGCTTAAGGGAATATGGCTACACCTTC.

In its sample, this clonotype was seen many times. J is TRBJ2-1 and V is TRBV12-3 or TRBV12-4, with D possibly matching TRBD1 (5 bases). The V and J ends lost 5 bases and 3 bases respectively, with 20 bases between them. The CDR3 runs 17 residues. CDR3 nucleotide sequence: TGTGCCAGCAGTCCAGCGTACGGACATAAGGTCTACAATGAGCAGTTCTTC. This codes for CASSPAYGHKVYNEQFF.

This clonotype was detected many times. In DNA, the CDR3 is TGTGCCAGCAGGGACCCACTAGTGCGGAGAAAGCAGTACTTC. Translated: CASRDPLVRRKQYF. The rearrangement uses TRBV6-1 and TRBJ2-7; a weak D match, TRBD2 (5 bases). Trimming took off 6 bases at V and 8 bases at J, with 20 bases between the two ends. From germline, CDR1 is MNHNS and CDR2 SASEGT. CDR3 length equals 14 residues.

This clonotype was observed many times. The chain links TRBV6-5 to TRBJ1-1; TRBD1 matches at 7 bases. The CDR3 contains 14 residues. The ends lost 6 bases at V and 4 bases at J; junction bases unmatched: 8. CDR1 and CDR2 (germline): MNHEY, SVGAGI. The CDR3 is CASRLQGMGTEAFF. CDR3 bases: TGTGCCAGCAGATTACAGGGGATGGGCACTGAAGCTTTCTTT.

This clonotype was counted at least ten times. The chain couples TRBV5-6 to TRBJ2-1; tentatively, D is TRBD2 (5 bases). The CDR3 consists of 14 residues. Looked up from germline, CDR1 is SGHDT and CDR2 is YYEEEE. The germline V and J ends were trimmed by 2 bases and 9 bases, with 15 bases remaining between them. CDR3 protein: CASSFGHYRGEQFF. DNA for the CDR3: TGTGCCAGCAGCTTTGGTCATTATCGGGGTGAGCAGTTCTTC.

This clonotype was seen a handful of times. The chain employs TRBV5-6 and TRBJ2-3, with 9 nucleotides matching TRBD2. CDR1 and CDR2 (germline): SGHDT, YYEEEE. V shed 1 base, J shed 2 bases, and the junction held 5 bases outside the gene matches. The CDR3 runs to 16 residues. The CDR3 here is CASSLLASGDTDTQYF. The CDR3 coding sequence is TGTGCCAGCAGCTTGTTGGCTAGCGGGGACACAGATACGCAGTATTTT.

This clonotype has at least ten counts. The chain carries TRBV4-2 and TRBJ2-3; 14 nucleotides match TRBD2. V shed 4 bases and J 4 bases; nucleotides not matched to a gene: 4. The CDR3 contains 16 residues. Germline V gives CDR1 LGHNA, CDR2 YNFKEQ. CDR3 bases: TGTGCCAGCAGCCCCGCGACTAGCGGGGGGGCAGATACGCAGTATTTT. Its translation: CASSPATSGGADTQYF.

This clonotype is labeled medium-sized. This chain joins TRBV12-3 or TRBV12-4 and TRBJ1-5; TRBD1 matches at 11 bases. With 5 bases clipped from V and 3 bases from J, the junction kept 6 bases outside the gene matches. The CDR3 has 16 residues. CDR3 DNA: TGTGCCAGCAGTCAGGGACAGGGGGTCCTCAATCAGCCCCAGCATTTT. This encodes CASSQGQGVLNQPQHF.